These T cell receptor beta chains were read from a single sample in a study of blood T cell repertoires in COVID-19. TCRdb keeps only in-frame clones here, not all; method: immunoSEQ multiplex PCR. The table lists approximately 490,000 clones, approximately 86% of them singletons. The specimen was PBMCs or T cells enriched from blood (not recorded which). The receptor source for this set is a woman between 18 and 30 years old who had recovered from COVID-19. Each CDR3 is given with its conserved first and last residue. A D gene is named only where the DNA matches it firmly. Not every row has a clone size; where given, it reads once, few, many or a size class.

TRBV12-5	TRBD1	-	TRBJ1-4	CASGLVQGATNEKLFF	TGTGCTAGTGGTTTGGTACAGGGGGCAACTAATGAAAAACTGTTTTTT
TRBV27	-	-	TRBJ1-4	CASSLSGVGEKLFF	TGTGCCAGCAGTTTATCAGGGGTGGGCGAAAAACTGTTTTTT
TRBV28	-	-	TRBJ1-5	CASSSYSNQPQHF	TGTGCCAGCAGTTCGTATAGCAATCAGCCCCAGCATTTT
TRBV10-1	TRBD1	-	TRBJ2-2	CASSPGTDNTGELFF	TGCGCCAGCAGCCCCGGGACAGATAACACCGGGGAGCTGTTTTTT
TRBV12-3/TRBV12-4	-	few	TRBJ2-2	CASSRGELFF	TGTGCCAGCAGCCGCGGGGAGCTGTTTTTT
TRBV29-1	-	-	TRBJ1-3	CSAQGDAGNTIYF	TGCAGCGCCCAGGGTGATGCGGGAAACACCATATATTTT
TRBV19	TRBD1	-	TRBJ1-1	CATDDRDTEAFF	TGTGCCACCGACGACAGGGACACTGAAGCTTTCTTT
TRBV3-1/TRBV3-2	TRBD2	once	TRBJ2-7	CASSQGGGGVYEQYF	TGTGCCAGCAGCCAAGGCGGGGGAGGAGTATACGAGCAGTACTTC
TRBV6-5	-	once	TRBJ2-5	CASSYSSRETQYF	TGTGCCAGCAGTTACTCGAGTCGTGAGACCCAGTACTTC
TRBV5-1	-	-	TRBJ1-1	CASSFGGATNTEAFF	TGCGCCAGCAGCTTCGGCGGAGCTACTAACACTGAAGCTTTCTTT
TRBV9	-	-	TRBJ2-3	CASSVEGQGPDTQYF	TGTGCCAGCAGCGTAGAGGGGCAAGGTCCAGATACGCAGTATTTT
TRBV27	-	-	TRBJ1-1	CASSLGRRNTEAFF	TGTGCCAGCAGTTTAGGGAGGCGGAACACTGAAGCTTTCTTT
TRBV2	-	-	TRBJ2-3	CASTLAGETGTQYF	TGTGCCAGCACTCTAGCCGGGGAGACGGGTACGCAGTATTTT
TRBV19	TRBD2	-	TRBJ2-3	CASSIPSGGANTQYF	TGTGCCAGTAGTATCCCTAGCGGGGGGGCCAATACGCAGTATTTT
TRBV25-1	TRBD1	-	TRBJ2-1	CASSGQGVRDNEQFF	TGTGCCAGCAGTGGACAGGGGGTGAGGGACAATGAGCAGTTCTTC
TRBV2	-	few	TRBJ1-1	CASSKGVTSNTEAFF	TGTGCCAGCAGTAAAGGTGTCACTTCGAACACTGAAGCTTTCTTT
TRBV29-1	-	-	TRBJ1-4	CSVGGDDEKLFF	TGCAGCGTTGGGGGAGATGATGAAAAACTGTTTTTT
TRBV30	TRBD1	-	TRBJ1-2	CAWSPPPGQGYGYTF	TGTGCCTGGAGTCCCCCCCCGGGACAGGGCTATGGCTACACCTTC
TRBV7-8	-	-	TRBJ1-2	CASSRPGGGYTF	TGTGCCAGCAGCCGACCCGGGGGTGGCTACACCTTC
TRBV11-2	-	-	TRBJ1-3	CASSRQQLFSGNTIYF	TGTGCCAGCAGCCGTCAACAGCTTTTCTCTGGAAACACCATATATTTT
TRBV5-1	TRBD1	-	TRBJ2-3	CASSMTGGTDTQYF	TGCGCCAGCAGCATGACAGGGGGCACAGATACGCAGTATTTT
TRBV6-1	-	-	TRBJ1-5	CASSDNHYQPQHF	TGTGCCAGCAGTGACAATCATTATCAGCCCCAGCATTTT
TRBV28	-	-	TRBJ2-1	CASSLSSGSYNEQFF	TGTGCCAGCAGTTTAAGTAGCGGCTCCTACAATGAGCAGTTCTTC
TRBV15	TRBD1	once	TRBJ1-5	CATSSGTGGGQPQHF	TGTGCCACTTCTTCTGGGACAGGGGGCGGGCAGCCCCAGCATTTT
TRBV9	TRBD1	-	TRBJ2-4	CASSVRDRGDIQYF	TGTGCCAGCAGCGTCCGGGACAGGGGAGACATTCAGTACTTC
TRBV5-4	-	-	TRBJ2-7	CASSFRGPTYEQYF	TGTGCCAGCAGCTTTAGGGGTCCTACCTACGAGCAGTACTTC
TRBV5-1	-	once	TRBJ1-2	CASSLGHGGYGYTF	TGCGCCAGCAGCTTGGGACATGGTGGCTATGGCTACACCTTC
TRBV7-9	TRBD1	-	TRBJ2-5	CASSLDRGPAHQETQYF	TGTGCCAGCAGCCTAGACAGGGGGCCGGCCCACCAAGAGACCCAGTACTTC
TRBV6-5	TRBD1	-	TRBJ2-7	CASIREDRDEQYF	TGTGCCAGCATCAGGGAGGACAGGGACGAGCAGTACTTC